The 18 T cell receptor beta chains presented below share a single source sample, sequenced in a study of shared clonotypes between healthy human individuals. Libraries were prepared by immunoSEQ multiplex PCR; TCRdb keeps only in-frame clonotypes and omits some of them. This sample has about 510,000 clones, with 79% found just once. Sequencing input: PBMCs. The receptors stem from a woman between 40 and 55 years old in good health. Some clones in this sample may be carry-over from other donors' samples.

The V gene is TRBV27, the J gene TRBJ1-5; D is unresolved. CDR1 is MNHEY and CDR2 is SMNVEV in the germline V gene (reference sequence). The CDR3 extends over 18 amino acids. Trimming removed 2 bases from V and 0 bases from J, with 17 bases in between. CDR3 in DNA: TGTGCCAGCAGTTTACGAGTCCCGAGCCGATATAGCAATCAGCCCCAGCATTTT. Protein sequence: CASSLRVPSRYSNQPQHF.

Written as DNA, the CDR3 is TGTGCCAGCCTGGGGCACCTCTTGGGCAATGAGCAGTTCTTC. As protein: CASLGHLLGNEQFF. This chain joins TRBV6-1 and TRBJ2-1; D perhaps matches TRBD1 (5 bases). Between the trimmed V and J ends, which lost 8 bases and 6 bases, there was a span of 17 bases. This CDR3 is 14 amino acids long. CDR1 is MNHNS and CDR2 is SASEGT in the germline V gene.

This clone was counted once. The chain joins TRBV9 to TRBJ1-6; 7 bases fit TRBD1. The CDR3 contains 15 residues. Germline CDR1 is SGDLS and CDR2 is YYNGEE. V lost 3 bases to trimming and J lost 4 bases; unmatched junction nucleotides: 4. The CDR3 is CASSGPGQYNSPLHF. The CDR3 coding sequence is TGTGCCAGCAGCGGACCGGGACAGTATAATTCACCCCTCCACTTT.

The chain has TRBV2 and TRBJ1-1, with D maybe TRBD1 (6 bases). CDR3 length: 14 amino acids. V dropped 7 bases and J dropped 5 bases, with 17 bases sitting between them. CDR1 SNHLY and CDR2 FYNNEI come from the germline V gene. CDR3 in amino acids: CASTNDRHRTEAFF. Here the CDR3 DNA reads TGTGCCAGCACCAATGACAGGCATAGGACTGAAGCTTTCTTT.

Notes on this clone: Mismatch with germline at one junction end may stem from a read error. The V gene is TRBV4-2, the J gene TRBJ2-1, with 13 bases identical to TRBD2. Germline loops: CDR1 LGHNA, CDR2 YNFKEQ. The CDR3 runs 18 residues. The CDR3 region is CASSQDGLAGDSHNEQFF. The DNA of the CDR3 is TGTGCCAGCAGCCAAGATGGACTAGCGGGAGACTCCCACAATGAGCAGTTCTTC.

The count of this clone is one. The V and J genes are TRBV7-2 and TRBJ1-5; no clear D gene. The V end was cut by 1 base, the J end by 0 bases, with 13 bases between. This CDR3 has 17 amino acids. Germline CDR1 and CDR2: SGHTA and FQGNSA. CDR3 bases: TGTGCCAGCAGCTTAGAAATGGCGGAGATTAGCAATCAGCCCCAGCATTTT. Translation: CASSLEMAEISNQPQHF.

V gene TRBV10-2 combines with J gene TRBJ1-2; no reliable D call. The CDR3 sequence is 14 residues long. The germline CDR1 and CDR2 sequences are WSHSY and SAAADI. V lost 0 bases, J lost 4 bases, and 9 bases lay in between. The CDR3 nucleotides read TGCGCCAGCAGTGAGTCGGGGAGATTCTATGGCTACACCTTC. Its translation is CASSESGRFYGYTF.

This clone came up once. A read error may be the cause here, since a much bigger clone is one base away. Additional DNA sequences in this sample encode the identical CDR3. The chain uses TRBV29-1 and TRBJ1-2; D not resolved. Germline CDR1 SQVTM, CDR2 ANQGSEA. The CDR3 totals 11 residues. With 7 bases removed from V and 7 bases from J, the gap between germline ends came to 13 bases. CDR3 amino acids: CSAPAWGGYTF. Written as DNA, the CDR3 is TGCAGCGCTCCAGCATGGGGTGGCTACACCTTC.

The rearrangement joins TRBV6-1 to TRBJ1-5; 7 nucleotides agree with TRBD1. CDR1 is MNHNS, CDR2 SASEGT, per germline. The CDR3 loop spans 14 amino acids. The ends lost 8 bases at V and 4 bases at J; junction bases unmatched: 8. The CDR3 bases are TGTGCCAGCGGCCCGGGACAGCAAAATCAGCCCCAGCATTTT. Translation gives CASGPGQQNQPQHF.

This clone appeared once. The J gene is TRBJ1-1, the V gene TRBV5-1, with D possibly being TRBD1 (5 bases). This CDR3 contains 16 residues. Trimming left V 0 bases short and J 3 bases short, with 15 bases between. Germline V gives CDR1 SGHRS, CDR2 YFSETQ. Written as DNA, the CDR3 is TGCGCCAGCAGCTTGGCTTTCGGGGGTTGGGACACTGAAGCTTTCTTT. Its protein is CASSLAFGGWDTEAFF. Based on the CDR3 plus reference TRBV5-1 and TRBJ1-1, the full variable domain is KAGVTQTPRYLIKTRGQQVTLSCSPISGHRSVSWYQQTPGQGLQFLFEYFSETQRNKGNFPGRFSGRQFSNSRSEMNVSTLELGDSALYLCASSLAFGGWDTEAFFGQGTRLTVV.

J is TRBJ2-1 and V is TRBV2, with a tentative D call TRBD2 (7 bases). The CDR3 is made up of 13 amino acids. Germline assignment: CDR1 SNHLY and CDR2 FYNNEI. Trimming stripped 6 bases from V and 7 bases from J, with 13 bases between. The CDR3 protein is CASSERGGNEQFF. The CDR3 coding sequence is TGTGCCAGCAGCGAAAGGGGGGGAAATGAGCAGTTCTTC. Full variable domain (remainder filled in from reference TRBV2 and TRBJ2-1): EPEVTQTPSHQVTQMGQEVILRCVPISNHLYFYWYRQILGQKVEFLVSFYNNEISEKSEIFDDQFSVERPDGSNFTLKIRSTKLEDSAMYFCASSERGGNEQFFGPGTRLTVL.

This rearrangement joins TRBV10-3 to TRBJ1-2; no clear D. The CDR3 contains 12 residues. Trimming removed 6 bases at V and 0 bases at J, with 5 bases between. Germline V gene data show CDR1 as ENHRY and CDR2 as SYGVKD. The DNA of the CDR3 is TGTGCCATCAGCGGCACTAACTATGGCTACACCTTC. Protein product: CAISGTNYGYTF.

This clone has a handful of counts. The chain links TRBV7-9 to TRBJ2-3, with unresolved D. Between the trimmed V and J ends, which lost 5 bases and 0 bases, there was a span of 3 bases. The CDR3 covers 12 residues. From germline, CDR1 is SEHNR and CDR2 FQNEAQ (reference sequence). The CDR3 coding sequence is TGTGCCAGCAGCCCAAGCACAGATACGCAGTATTTT. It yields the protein CASSPSTDTQYF.

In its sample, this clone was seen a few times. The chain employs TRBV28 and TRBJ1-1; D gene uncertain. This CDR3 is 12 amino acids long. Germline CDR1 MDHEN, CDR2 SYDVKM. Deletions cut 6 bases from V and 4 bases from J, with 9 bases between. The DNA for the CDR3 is TGTGCCAGCAGCCTGATGGTCACTGAAGCTTTCTTT. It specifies CASSLMVTEAFF.

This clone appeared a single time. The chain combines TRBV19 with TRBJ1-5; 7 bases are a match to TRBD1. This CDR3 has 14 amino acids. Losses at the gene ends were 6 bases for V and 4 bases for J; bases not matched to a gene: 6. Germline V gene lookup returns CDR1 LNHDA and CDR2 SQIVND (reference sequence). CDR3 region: CASSLRDRNQPQHF. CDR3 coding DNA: TGTGCCAGTAGCCTGCGGGACAGAAATCAGCCCCAGCATTTT.

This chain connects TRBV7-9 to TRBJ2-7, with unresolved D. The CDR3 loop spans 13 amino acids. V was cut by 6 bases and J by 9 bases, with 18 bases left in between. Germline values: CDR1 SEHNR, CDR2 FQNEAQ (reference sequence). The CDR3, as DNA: TGTGCCAGCAGTACCCCCGGTCTCGACGGGCAGTACTTC. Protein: CASSTPGLDGQYF.

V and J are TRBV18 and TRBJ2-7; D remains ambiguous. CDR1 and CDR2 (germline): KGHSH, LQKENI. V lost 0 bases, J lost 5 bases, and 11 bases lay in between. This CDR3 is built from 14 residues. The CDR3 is CASSPPARRDEQYF. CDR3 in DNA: TGTGCCAGCTCACCACCCGCCCGGCGAGACGAGCAGTACTTC. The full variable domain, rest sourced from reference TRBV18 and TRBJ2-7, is NAGVMQNPRHLVRRRGQEARLRCSPMKGHSHVYWYRQLPEEGLKFMVYLQKENIIDESGMPKERFSAEFPKEGPSILRIQQVVRGDSAAYFCASSPPARRDEQYFGPGTRLTVT.

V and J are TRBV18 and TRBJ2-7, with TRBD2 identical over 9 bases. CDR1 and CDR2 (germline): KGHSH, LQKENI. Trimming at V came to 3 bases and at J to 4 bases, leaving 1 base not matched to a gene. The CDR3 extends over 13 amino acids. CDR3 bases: TGTGCCAGCTCACCGAGCGGGAGGTACGAGCAGTACTTC. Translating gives CASSPSGRYEQYF.